One sample yielded the 27 T cell receptor beta chains listed below, sequenced in a study of shared clonotypes between healthy human individuals. TCRdb's copy holds only in-frame clones and misses some; the assay was immunoSEQ multiplex PCR. The sample yields about 1 million clones, around 76% seen once. Input material: memory CD4+ T cells sorted from blood. Subset denoted: CD45RA-negative fraction. The receptor source for this set is a man between 18 and 35 years old in good health.

The chain has TRBV12-5 and TRBJ2-3; TRBD2 agrees at 12 bases. The ends lost 5 bases at V and 3 bases at J; junction bases unmatched: 9. There are 17 residues in the CDR3. Germline V gene lookup returns CDR1 LGHNT and CDR2 FRNRAP. The CDR3, as DNA: TGTGCTAGTGGTAGGGGACTAGCGGGCTACGTGACAGATACGCAGTATTTT. Protein: CASGRGLAGYVTDTQYF.

The chain joins TRBV6-6 to TRBJ2-7, with 8 bases that match TRBD2. V lost 6 bases to trimming and J lost 2 bases; unmatched junction nucleotides: 9. The germline V gene has CDR1 MNHNY and CDR2 SVGAGI (reference sequence). The CDR3 contains 15 residues. CDR3 sequence reads: CASRSDAGGTYEQYF. CDR3 nucleotides: TGTGCCAGCAGGTCCGATGCGGGGGGTACCTACGAGCAGTACTTC.

The count of this clone is one. The chain couples TRBV5-1 to TRBJ2-1; 8 nucleotides line up with TRBD1. V gave up 0 bases and J gave up 3 bases; unmatched junction bases: 2. This CDR3 has 15 amino acids. CDR1 SGHRS and CDR2 YFSETQ come from the germline V gene. The CDR3 DNA follows: TGCGCCAGCAGCTTGGAGGGACAGGTCTACAATGAGCAGTTCTTC. It translates to CASSLEGQVYNEQFF.

This chain joins TRBV4-3 and TRBJ2-3; D is unresolved. The germline V gene encodes CDR1 LGHNA and CDR2 YSLEER. Trimming cost V 2 bases and J 5 bases, with 8 bases left between them. The CDR3 sequence is 13 residues long. The CDR3 nucleotides are TGCGCCAGCAGCCAACGCACCGGAGATACGCAGTATTTT. This translates into CASSQRTGDTQYF.

This clone was seen a single time. This specimen includes other DNA sequences encoding the same CDR3. This chain joins TRBV7-9 and TRBJ2-3; D gene unclear. From germline, CDR1 is SEHNR and CDR2 FQNEAQ (reference sequence). Deletions cut 3 bases from V and 0 bases from J, with 1 base between. The CDR3 is made up of 12 amino acids. DNA of the CDR3: TGTGCCAGCAGCTTGAGCACAGATACGCAGTATTTT. Its protein is CASSLSTDTQYF.

CDR3 coding DNA: TGTGCCAGCAGCTTGTTAGACCAAGAGACCCAGTACTTC. The encoded protein is CASSLLDQETQYF. The chain employs TRBV5-6 and TRBJ2-5; no clear D gene. This CDR3 is built from 13 residues. Trimming cost V 1 base and J 0 bases, with 4 bases left between them. CDR1 is SGHDT, CDR2 YYEEEE, per germline. The full variable domain, in which reference TRBV5-6 and TRBJ2-5 provide the parts outside the CDR3, is DAGVTQSPTHLIKTRGQQVTLRCSPKSGHDTVSWYQQALGQGPQFIFQYYEEEERQRGNFPDRFSGHQFPNYSSELNVNALLLGDSALYLCASSLLDQETQYFGPGTRLLVL.

The chain couples TRBV21-1 to TRBJ2-1; the table names TRBD2, a call not compared with the DNA. TRBV21-1 is termed a pseudogene. The CDR3 covers 17 residues. The CDR3 sequence: CASSDRRTSGIYNEQFF. CDR3 bases: TGTGCCAGCAGCGACCGAAGGACTAGCGGGATCTACAATGAGCAGTTCTTC.

The chain is built from TRBV6-6 and TRBJ1-4; weak D call: TRBD1 (5 bases). V lost 6 bases to trimming and J lost 8 bases, with 13 bases between them. The V gene's germline CDR1 is MNHNY and CDR2 SVGAGI (reference sequence). The CDR3 runs 13 residues. The CDR3 sequence: CASRRGVEEKLFF. CDR3 DNA: TGTGCCAGCAGGCGGGGGGTCGAGGAAAAACTGTTTTTT.

In this sample, this clone turned up many times. The CDR3 loop reads CASRADSHEQYF. The CDR3 region has the DNA TGTGCCAGCAGGGCGGATTCGCACGAGCAGTACTTC. This chain uses TRBV6-1 with TRBJ2-7; no clear D. V shed 6 bases and J shed 5 bases, with 11 bases lying between them. Per the germline V gene, CDR1 is MNHNS and CDR2 is SASEGT. The CDR3 covers 12 residues.

This CDR3 reads CASSSTAGVKNIQYF. Written as DNA, the CDR3 is TGTGCCAGTAGTTCGACCGCCGGAGTCAAAAACATTCAGTACTTC. The chain combines TRBV19 with TRBJ2-4; no clear D gene. From germline, CDR1 is LNHDA and CDR2 SQIVND (reference sequence). CDR3 length: 15 residues. Trimming pared 5 bases from V and 3 bases from J, leaving 14 bases between. Using reference TRBV19 and TRBJ2-4 for the parts outside the CDR3, the full variable domain is DGGITQSPKYLFRKEGQNVTLSCEQNLNHDAMYWYRQDPGQGLRLIYYSQIVNDFQKGDIAEGYSVSREKKESFPLTVTSAQKNPTAFYLCASSSTAGVKNIQYFGAGTRLSVL.

This clone was counted once. The chain links TRBV4-2 to TRBJ2-3; 7 positions match TRBD1. Trimming took 2 bases from V and 1 from J; bases not matched to a gene: 6. This CDR3 spans 16 amino acids. Germline CDR1 and CDR2: LGHNA and YNFKEQ. CDR3 loop: CASSQLLTGGTDTQYF. The CDR3 coding sequence is TGTGCCAGCAGCCAACTCTTAACAGGGGGCACAGATACGCAGTATTTT.

This rearrangement joins TRBV19 to TRBJ2-2; no reliable D call. This CDR3 spans 14 amino acids. The germline V gene encodes CDR1 LNHDA and CDR2 SQIVND (reference sequence). Trimming took off 3 bases at V and 4 bases at J, with 9 bases between the two ends. The chain's CDR3 is CASSINSLTGELFF. CDR3 sequence (DNA): TGTGCCAGTAGTATTAACAGCCTCACCGGGGAGCTGTTTTTT. The full variable domain, completed using reference TRBV19 and TRBJ2-2, is DGGITQSPKYLFRKEGQNVTLSCEQNLNHDAMYWYRQDPGQGLRLIYYSQIVNDFQKGDIAEGYSVSREKKESFPLTVTSAQKNPTAFYLCASSINSLTGELFFGEGSRLTVL.

The chain has TRBV13 and TRBJ2-1; D is possibly TRBD2 (5 bases). Trimming cost V 5 bases and J 6 bases, with 17 bases left between them. The CDR3 has 15 residues. Germline values: CDR1 PRHDT, CDR2 FYEKMQ (reference sequence). This chain's CDR3 is CASSGGPLLGNEQFF. The CDR3, as DNA: TGTGCCAGCAGCGGCGGACCCTTACTAGGCAATGAGCAGTTCTTC. The complete variable domain, with remaining parts taken from reference TRBV13 and TRBJ2-1, reads AAGVIQSPRHLIKEKRETATLKCYPIPRHDTVYWYQQGPGQDPQFLISFYEKMQSDKGSIPDRFSAQQFSDYHSELNMSSLELGDSALYFCASSGGPLLGNEQFFGPGTRLTVL.

The rearrangement uses TRBV5-4 and TRBJ2-2; no definite D call. Trimming pared 1 base from V and 6 bases from J, leaving 13 bases between. CDR3 length: 15 residues. Germline CDR1 SGHNT, CDR2 YYREEE (reference sequence). CDR3 sequence: CASSLPGNIAGELFF. The CDR3 nucleotides are TGTGCCAGCAGCTTGCCGGGCAACATTGCCGGGGAGCTGTTTTTT.

This clone was seen many times. J is TRBJ2-7 and V is TRBV27; D tentatively reads TRBD1 or TRBD2 (6 bases each). The CDR3 loop spans 15 amino acids. The germline CDR1 and CDR2 sequences are MNHEY and SMNVEV (reference sequence). V gave up 0 bases and J gave up 7 bases, with 16 bases separating them. Here the CDR3 DNA reads TGTGCCAGCAGTTTATCAGATAGGGGGACTGGGGAGCAGTACTTC. Its protein is CASSLSDRGTGEQYF.

The chain carries TRBV5-1 and TRBJ2-1; 10 nucleotides agree with TRBD2. V trimming: 4 bases; J trimming: 2 bases; junction bases outside the gene matches: 6. Germline assignment: CDR1 SGHRS and CDR2 YFSETQ. This CDR3 region has 16 residues. CDR3 protein: CASSPTGLAAYNEQFF. As DNA, the CDR3 is TGCGCCAGCAGCCCTACTGGACTAGCGGCCTACAATGAGCAGTTCTTC.

This clone has only a few counts. This chain uses TRBV16 with TRBJ1-2; 9 bases match TRBD1. Germline CDR1 reads KGHSY; CDR2 reads FQNENV. This CDR3 spans 14 amino acids. V trimming: 0 bases; J trimming: 5 bases; junction bases outside the gene matches: 1. The CDR3 DNA is TGTGCCAGCAGCCAATCGGGACAGGGATATGGCTACACCTTC. It is translated as CASSQSGQGYGYTF.

The chain is built from TRBV7-6 and TRBJ1-1; 8 bases are a match to TRBD1. The germline V gene encodes CDR1 SGHVS and CDR2 FNYEAQ. J lost 0 bases, V lost 4 bases, and 4 bases had no gene match. CDR3 length: 15 amino acids. The DNA of the CDR3 is TGTGCCAGCAGCTGGACAGGGATGATGAACACTGAAGCTTTCTTT. This translates into CASSWTGMMNTEAFF.

V gene TRBV7-9 combines with J gene TRBJ2-6; D not resolved. Germline V gene sequence: CDR1 SEHNR, CDR2 FQNEAQ (reference sequence). This CDR3 has 15 amino acids. The V end was cut by 8 bases, the J end by 0 bases, with 11 bases between. The CDR3: CASHRTVSGANVLTF. CDR3 sequence (DNA): TGTGCCAGCCATAGGACGGTCTCTGGGGCCAACGTCCTGACTTTC.

Written as DNA, the CDR3 is TGTGCCAGCAGTTACCCATCGACGGAGGGCACAGATACGCAGTATTTT. Amino acid sequence: CASSYPSTEGTDTQYF. The chain combines TRBV6-6 with TRBJ2-3; tentatively, D is TRBD2 (5 bases). Germline loops: CDR1 MNHNY, CDR2 SVGAGI (reference sequence). V gave up 2 bases and J gave up 1 base, with 13 bases separating them. The CDR3 length is 16 residues.

The sample holds a few counts of this clone. The chain recombines TRBV4-3 with TRBJ2-5; D may match TRBD1 or TRBD2 (6 bases each). The CDR3 runs 17 residues. CDR1 is LGHNA, CDR2 YSLEER, per germline. V was shortened by 0 bases and J by 4 bases, with 18 bases between the two germline ends. CDR3 coding DNA: TGCGCCAGCAGCCAAGATCGTCCGGGGGCGAGTGTAGAGACCCAGTACTTC. Protein: CASSQDRPGASVETQYF.

The genes are TRBV5-4 and TRBJ1-5, with D perhaps matching TRBD1 (5 bases). Germline CDR1 is SGHNT and CDR2 is YYREEE (reference sequence). Trimming took off 1 base at V and 8 bases at J, with 19 bases between the two ends. This CDR3 region has 16 residues. CDR3 DNA sequence: TGTGCCAGCAGCTTGAAGTTATCGAATCCGGGGGAGCCCCAGCATTTT. Translating gives CASSLKLSNPGEPQHF. The whole variable domain, remainder taken from reference TRBV5-4 and TRBJ1-5, is ETGVTQSPTHLIKTRGQQVTLRCSSQSGHNTVSWYQQALGQGPQFIFQYYREEENGRGNFPPRFSGLQFPNYSSELNVNALELDDSALYLCASSLKLSNPGEPQHFGDGTRLSIL.

The V call is TRBV18, the J call TRBJ2-7, with 9 bases matching TRBD1. Unmatched junction bases numbered 4, after V lost 6 bases and J lost 4 bases. CDR3 length: 13 amino acids. CDR1 and CDR2 (germline): KGHSH, LQKENI. The CDR3 region has the DNA TGTGCCAGCTCCGGCGGACAGGGGTACGAGCAGTACTTC. Its translation: CASSGGQGYEQYF.

The chain is built from TRBV7-2 and TRBJ2-2; D remains ambiguous. Trimming cost V 5 bases and J 6 bases, with 13 bases left between them. The CDR3 contains 14 residues. Germline CDR1 is SGHTA and CDR2 is FQGNSA. The CDR3 nucleotides read TGTGCCAGCAGCCCCGTGGCCCGCGCCGGGGAGCTGTTTTTT. Its translation is CASSPVARAGELFF.

This chain joins TRBV5-4 and TRBJ2-5, with D possibly matching TRBD2 (6 bases). Germline loops: CDR1 SGHNT, CDR2 YYREEE (reference sequence). Trimming removed 4 bases from V and 2 bases from J, with 12 bases in between. The CDR3 runs 14 residues. CDR3 sequence: CASSRSGTQETQYF. The CDR3 DNA reads as TGTGCCAGCAGCCGTTCAGGGACTCAAGAGACCCAGTACTTC.

V usage is TRBV9 and J usage is TRBJ2-5; 9 bases are a match to TRBD2. Trimming took 0 bases from V and 2 from J; bases not matched to a gene: 5. CDR1 and CDR2 from the germline V gene are SGDLS and YYNGEE. CDR3 length: 16 residues. Written as DNA, the CDR3 is TGTGCCAGCAGCGTAGTAGGCCTAGCGGGGCAAGAGACCCAGTACTTC. Protein: CASSVVGLAGQETQYF. Looking up the rest from reference TRBV9 and TRBJ2-5 gives the full variable domain: DSGVTQTPKHLITATGQRVTLRCSPRSGDLSVYWYQQSLDQGLQFLIQYYNGEERAKGNILERFSAQQFPDLHSELNLSSLELGDSALYFCASSVVGLAGQETQYFGPGTRLLVL.

The V and J genes are TRBV6-4 and TRBJ1-4; 7 bases are a match to TRBD1. Germline CDR1 MRHNA, CDR2 SNTAGT. The CDR3 loop spans 16 amino acids. The V segment lost 6 bases and the J segment 3 bases; nucleotides outside the gene matches: 10. This CDR3 reads CASSEQGLTANEKLFF. The CDR3, as DNA: TGTGCCAGCAGCGAACAGGGGCTGACGGCTAATGAAAAACTGTTTTTT.